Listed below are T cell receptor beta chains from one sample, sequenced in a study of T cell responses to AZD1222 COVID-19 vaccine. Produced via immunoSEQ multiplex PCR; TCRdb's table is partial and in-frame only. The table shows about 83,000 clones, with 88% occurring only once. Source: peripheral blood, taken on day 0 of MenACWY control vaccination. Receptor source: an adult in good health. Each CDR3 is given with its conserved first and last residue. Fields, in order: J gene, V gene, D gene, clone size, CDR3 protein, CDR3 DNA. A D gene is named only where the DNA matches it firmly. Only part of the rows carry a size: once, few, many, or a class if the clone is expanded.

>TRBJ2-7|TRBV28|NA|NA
CASSWGYEQYF
TGTGCCAGCAGTTGGGGTTACGAGCAGTACTTC
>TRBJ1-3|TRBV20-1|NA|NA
CSASPSGNTIYF
TGCAGTGCTAGTCCCTCTGGAAACACCATATATTTT
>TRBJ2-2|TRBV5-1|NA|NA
CASSLGLLNTGELFF
TGCGCCAGCAGCTTGGGGCTTCTGAACACCGGGGAGCTGTTTTTT
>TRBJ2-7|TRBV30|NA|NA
CAWSELGPSEQYF
TGTGCCTGGAGTGAACTGGGCCCGTCCGAGCAGTACTTC
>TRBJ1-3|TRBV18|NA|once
CATGTSLEGNTIYF
TGTGCCACCGGAACCAGCTTGGAAGGAAACACCATATATTTT
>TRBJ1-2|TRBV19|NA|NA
CASSIRGEDGYTF
TGTGCCAGTAGTATCCGGGGCGAAGATGGCTACACCTTC
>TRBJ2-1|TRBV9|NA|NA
CASSVDPPASYNEQFF
TGTGCCAGCAGCGTAGACCCCCCCGCGAGCTACAATGAGCAGTTCTTC
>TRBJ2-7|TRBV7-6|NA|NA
CASSPGEGGGTYEQYF
TGTGCCAGCAGCCCCGGTGAAGGAGGGGGAACCTACGAGCAGTACTTC
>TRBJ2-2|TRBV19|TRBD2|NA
CASSITSGGTGELFF
TGTGCCAGTAGTATCACTAGCGGAGGGACCGGGGAGCTGTTTTTT
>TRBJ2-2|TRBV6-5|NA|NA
CASSFTRWDTGELFF
TGTGCCAGCAGCTTTACTAGGTGGGACACCGGGGAGCTGTTTTTT
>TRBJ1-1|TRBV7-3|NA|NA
CASSSTGINTEAFF
TGTGCCAGCAGCTCAACCGGGATAAACACTGAAGCTTTCTTT
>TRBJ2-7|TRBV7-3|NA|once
CASSPGVAITGEQYF
TGTGCCAGCAGCCCCGGAGTAGCGATCACGGGGGAGCAGTACTTC
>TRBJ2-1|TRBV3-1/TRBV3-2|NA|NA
CASSQSTRGEQFF
TGTGCCAGCAGCCAAAGTACTAGGGGTGAGCAGTTCTTC
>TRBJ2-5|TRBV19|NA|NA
CASSTGAQETQYF
TGTGCCAGTAGTACTGGAGCTCAAGAGACCCAGTACTTC
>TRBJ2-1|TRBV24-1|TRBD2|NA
CATSDPGLAGDVDEQFF
TGTGCCACCAGTGACCCTGGACTAGCGGGAGATGTCGATGAGCAGTTCTTC
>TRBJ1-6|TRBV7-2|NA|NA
CASSLNRDNSPLHF
TGTGCCAGCAGCTTGAACAGGGATAATTCACCCCTCCACTTT